This is a list of T cell receptor beta chains from one sample in a study of regulatory T cells in long-lasting Graves disease. TCRdb passed the multiplex PCR reads through MiXCR, listing each CDR3 protein once. The sample includes approximately 400,000 distinct CDR3 sequences, less than 25% seen only once; the top ten take about 26%. The starting material was peripheral blood mononuclear cells (PBMCs), obtained when the disease was refractory, from a patient treated with antithyroid drugs. All receptors come from a female donor with Graves disease. Each CDR3 is given with its conserved first and last residue. A D gene is named only where the DNA matches it firmly. Expanded clones are given a class, and other clones once, few, many or no size at all.

>NA|TRBJ1-5|TRBD1|TRBV28
TGTGCCACCGCCACGGGACAGATCTATAGCAATCAGCCCCAGCATTTT
CATATGQIYSNQPQHF
>NA|TRBJ1-6|TRBD1|TRBV5-4
TGTGCCAGCAGCTTGGGATTTGTAGAACAGGGGTCCAATTCACCCCTCCACTTT
CASSLGFVEQGSNSPLHF
>many|TRBJ2-5|TRBD1|TRBV12-3/TRBV12-4
TGTGCCAGCAGTTTCCCAGGGGGCTGGGAGACCCAGTACTTC
CASSFPGGWETQYF
>many|TRBJ1-1|NA|TRBV10-3
TGTGCCATCTCCGGGGGTACTGAAGCTTTCTTT
CAISGGTEAFF
>many|TRBJ1-6|TRBD1|TRBV2
TGTGCCAGCAGTGAAGTAGGGACAGGTTCACCCCTCCACTTT
CASSEVGTGSPLHF
>many|TRBJ2-5|NA|TRBV28
TGTGCCAGCAGTCCCATACCCGCGGGGTCCCGGGAGACCCAGTACTTC
CASSPIPAGSRETQYF
>many|TRBJ2-7|NA|TRBV20-1
TGCAGTGCTAGAGATACGGGAACCAGCTCCTACGAGCAGTACTTC
CSARDTGTSSYEQYF
>many|TRBJ2-7|NA|TRBV6-5
TGTGCCAGCAGTTACTCCACAGGGCTGGGGTTCGAGCAGTACTTC
CASSYSTGLGFEQYF
>NA|TRBJ2-7|NA|TRBV5-1
TGCGCCAGCAGCTTAGACCGGTTAGACTACGAGCAGTACTTC
CASSLDRLDYEQYF
>NA|TRBJ2-6|NA|TRBV4-2
TGTGCCAGCAGCCAAGGGGGGAATTCTGGGGCCAACGTCCTGACTTTC
CASSQGGNSGANVLTF
>NA|TRBJ2-5|NA|TRBV20-1
TGCAGTGCTAGAGATCACCGGGCCCTCCAAGAGACCCAGTACTTC
CSARDHRALQETQYF
>many|TRBJ2-6|TRBD1|TRBV12-3/TRBV12-4
TGTGCCAGCAGTTCCTTTACAGGGGCCGGGGCCAACGTCCTGACTTTC
CASSSFTGAGANVLTF
>NA|TRBJ2-1|NA|TRBV19
TGTGCCAGTAGTCCCCAAGGACTGAAATCCTACAATGAGCAGTTCTTC
CASSPQGLKSYNEQFF
>many|TRBJ2-7|NA|TRBV5-1
TGCGCCAGCAGCTTGGATCCCCGCCGACCGTACTTC
CASSLDPRRPYF
>NA|TRBJ2-5|TRBD2|TRBV5-1
TGCGCCAGCGTCCAAGTAGCGGGAGGGGGAGAGACCCAGTACTTC
CASVQVAGGGETQYF